One sample yielded the 4 T cell receptor beta chains listed below, sequenced in a study of human T cells and chemical hapten exposure. As to time point: patch test 1, 2 weeks after DPC sensitization. Treatment meaning: therapeutic diphenylcyclopropenone sensitization with weekly scalp DPC. One entry per CDR3 protein, called by TCRdb with MiXCR from the RACE reads. This sample yields about 70,000 distinct CDR3 sequences, of which approximately 9.8% are seen a single time; 2.5% to 4% belongs to the top ten. The specimen comprised whole blood, sampled in connection with sensitization to the hapten diphenylcyclopropenone (DPC). The receptors here all came from a woman aged 40 to 50 with alopecia areata. Some clones in this sample may be carry-over from other donors' samples.

This clonotype was recorded many times. This chain uses TRBV28 with TRBJ2-3; possibly TRBD1 for D (5 bases). In germline, CDR1 is MDHEN, CDR2 SYDVKM. The germline V and J ends were trimmed by 1 base and 6 bases, with 11 bases remaining between them. The length of the CDR3 is 14 residues. The CDR3 here is CASSLSGRGDTQYF. The CDR3 bases are TGTGCCAGCAGTTTATCAGGGCGCGGTGATACGCAGTATTTT.

The genes are TRBV3-1 and TRBJ2-4; 8 nucleotides agree with TRBD1. CDR3 length equals 15 residues. Germline assignment: CDR1 LGHDT and CDR2 YNNKEL (reference sequence). The V and J ends lost 4 bases and 9 bases, in that order; junction bases with no gene match: 11. CDR3 in amino acids: CASSLHGQGGSIQYF. CDR3 bases: TGTGCCAGCAGCCTCCACGGACAGGGTGGTTCCATTCAGTACTTC.

The V gene is TRBV7-3, the J gene TRBJ2-3, with D unclear. Germline V gene lookup returns CDR1 SGHTA and CDR2 FQGTGA. The CDR3 extends over 15 amino acids. With 0 bases removed from V and 4 bases from J, the gap between germline ends came to 11 bases. This CDR3 is CASSLTSSAPDTQYF. The CDR3 bases are TGTGCCAGCAGCTTAACGTCATCGGCCCCAGATACGCAGTATTTT.

This clonotype was observed at least ten times. J is TRBJ2-5 and V is TRBV27; D perhaps matches TRBD1 (5 bases). Trimming cost V 1 base and J 4 bases, with 7 bases left between them. CDR1 and CDR2 (germline): MNHEY, SMNVEV (reference sequence). The CDR3 has 13 residues. CDR3 amino acids: CASSLFQGETQYF. The CDR3, as DNA: TGTGCCAGCAGTTTATTCCAGGGAGAGACCCAGTACTTC.